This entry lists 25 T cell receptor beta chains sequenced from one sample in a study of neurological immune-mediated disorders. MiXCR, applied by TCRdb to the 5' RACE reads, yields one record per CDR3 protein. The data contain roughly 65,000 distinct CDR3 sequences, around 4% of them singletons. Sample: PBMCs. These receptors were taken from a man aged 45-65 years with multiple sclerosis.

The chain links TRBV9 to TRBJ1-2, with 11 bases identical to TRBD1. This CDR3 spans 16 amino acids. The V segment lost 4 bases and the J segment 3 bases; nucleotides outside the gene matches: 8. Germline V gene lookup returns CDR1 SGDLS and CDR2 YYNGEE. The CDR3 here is CASSPRGTGGHYGYTF. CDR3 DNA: TGTGCCAGCAGCCCCCGGGGGACAGGGGGGCACTATGGCTACACCTTC.

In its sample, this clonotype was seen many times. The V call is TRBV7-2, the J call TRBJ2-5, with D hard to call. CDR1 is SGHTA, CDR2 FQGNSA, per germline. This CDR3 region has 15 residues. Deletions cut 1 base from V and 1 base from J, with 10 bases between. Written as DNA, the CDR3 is TGTGCCAGCAGCTTAGTAGTGGGGTTCCAAGAGACCCAGTACTTC. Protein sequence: CASSLVVGFQETQYF. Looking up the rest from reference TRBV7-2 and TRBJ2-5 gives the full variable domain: GAGVSQSPSNKVTEKGKDVELRCDPISGHTALYWYRQSLGQGLEFLIYFQGNSAPDKSGLPSDRFSAERTGGSVSTLTIQRTQQEDSAVYLCASSLVVGFQETQYFGPGTRLLVL.

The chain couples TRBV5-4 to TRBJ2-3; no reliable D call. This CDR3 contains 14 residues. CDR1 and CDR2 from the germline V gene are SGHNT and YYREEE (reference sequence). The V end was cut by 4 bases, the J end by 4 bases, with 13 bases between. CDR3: CASSTPPVADTQYF. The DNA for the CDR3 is TGTGCCAGCAGCACCCCTCCCGTCGCAGATACGCAGTATTTT.

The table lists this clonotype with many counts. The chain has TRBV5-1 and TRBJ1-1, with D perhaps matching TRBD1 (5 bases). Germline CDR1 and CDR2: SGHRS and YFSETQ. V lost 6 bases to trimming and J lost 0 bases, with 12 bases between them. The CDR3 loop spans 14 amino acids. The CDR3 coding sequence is TGCGCCAGCAAACCGGGACCGATGAACACTGAAGCTTTCTTT. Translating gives CASKPGPMNTEAFF. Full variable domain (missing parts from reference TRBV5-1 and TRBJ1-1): KAGVTQTPRYLIKTRGQQVTLSCSPISGHRSVSWYQQTPGQGLQFLFEYFSETQRNKGNFPGRFSGRQFSNSRSEMNVSTLELGDSALYLCASKPGPMNTEAFFGQGTRLTVV.

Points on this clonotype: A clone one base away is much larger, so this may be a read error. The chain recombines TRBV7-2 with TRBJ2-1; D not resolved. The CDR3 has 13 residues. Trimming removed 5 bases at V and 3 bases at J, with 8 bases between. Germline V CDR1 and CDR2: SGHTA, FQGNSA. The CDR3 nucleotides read TGTGCCAGCAGCGTGGAAAGCTACAATGAGCAGTTCTTC. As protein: CASSVESYNEQFF.

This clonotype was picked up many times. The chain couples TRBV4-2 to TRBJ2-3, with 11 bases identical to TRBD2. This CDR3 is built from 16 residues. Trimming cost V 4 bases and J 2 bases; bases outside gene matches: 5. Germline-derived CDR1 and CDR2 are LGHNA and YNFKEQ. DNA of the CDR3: TGTGCCAGCAGCCCCCCACTAGCGGGGGACACAGATACGCAGTATTTT. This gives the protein CASSPPLAGDTDTQYF.

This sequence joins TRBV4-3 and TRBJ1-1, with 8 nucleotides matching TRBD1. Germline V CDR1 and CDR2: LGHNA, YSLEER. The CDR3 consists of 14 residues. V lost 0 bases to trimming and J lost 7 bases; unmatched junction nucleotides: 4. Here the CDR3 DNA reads TGCGCCAGCAGCCAAGAGGGGACAGGAGTTGAAGCTTTCTTT. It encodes CASSQEGTGVEAFF.

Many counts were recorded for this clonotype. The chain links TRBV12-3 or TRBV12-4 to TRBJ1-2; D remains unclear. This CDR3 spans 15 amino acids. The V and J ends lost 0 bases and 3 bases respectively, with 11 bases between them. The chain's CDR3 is CASSLARTADYGYTF. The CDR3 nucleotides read TGTGCCAGCAGTTTAGCGCGAACAGCGGACTATGGCTACACCTTC.

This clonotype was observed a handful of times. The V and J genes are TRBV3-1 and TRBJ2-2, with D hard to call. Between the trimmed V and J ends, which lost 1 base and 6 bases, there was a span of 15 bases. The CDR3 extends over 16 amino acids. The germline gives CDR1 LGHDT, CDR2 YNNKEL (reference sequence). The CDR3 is CASSQAVPVSPGELFF. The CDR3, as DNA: TGTGCCAGCAGCCAAGCAGTCCCCGTCTCTCCCGGGGAGCTGTTTTTT.

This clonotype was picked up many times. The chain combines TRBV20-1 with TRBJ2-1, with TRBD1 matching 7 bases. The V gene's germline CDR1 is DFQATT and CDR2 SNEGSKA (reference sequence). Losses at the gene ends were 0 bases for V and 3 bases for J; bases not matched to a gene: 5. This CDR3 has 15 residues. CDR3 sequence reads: CSARDGDRVYNEQFF. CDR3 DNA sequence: TGCAGTGCTAGAGATGGAGACAGGGTCTACAATGAGCAGTTCTTC.

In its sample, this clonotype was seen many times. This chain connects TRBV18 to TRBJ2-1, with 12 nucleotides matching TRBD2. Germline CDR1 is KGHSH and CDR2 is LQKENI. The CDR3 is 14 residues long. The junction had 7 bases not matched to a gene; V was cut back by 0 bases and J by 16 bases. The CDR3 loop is CASSPPTSGGVLFF. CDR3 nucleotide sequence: TGTGCCAGCTCACCACCGACTAGCGGGGGTGTGTTATTCTTC. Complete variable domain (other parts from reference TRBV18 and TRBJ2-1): NAGVMQNPRHLVRRRGQEARLRCSPMKGHSHVYWYRQLPEEGLKFMVYLQKENIIDESGMPKERFSAEFPKEGPSILRIQQVVRGDSAAYFCASSPPTSGGVLFFGPGTRLTVL.

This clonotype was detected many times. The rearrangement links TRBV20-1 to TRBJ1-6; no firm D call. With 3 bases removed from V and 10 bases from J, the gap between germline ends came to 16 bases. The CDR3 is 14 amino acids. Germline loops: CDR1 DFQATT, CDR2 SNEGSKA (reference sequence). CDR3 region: CSASRSPAASPLHF. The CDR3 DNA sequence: TGCAGTGCTAGCCGCAGCCCCGCGGCCTCACCCCTCCACTTT.

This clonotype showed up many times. CDR3 DNA sequence: TGCGCCAGCAGCTCCGAGACTAGGTCCACAGATACGCAGTATTTT. Its translation is CASSSETRSTDTQYF. This rearrangement joins TRBV5-1 to TRBJ2-3, with D possibly being TRBD2 (6 bases). The V gene lost 3 bases and the J gene lost 2 bases, with 13 bases spanning the gap. CDR1 and CDR2 (germline): SGHRS, YFSETQ. The CDR3 spans 15 residues.

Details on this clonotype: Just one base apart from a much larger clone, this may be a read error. This chain's CDR3 is CASSLKQGKRPFF. Here the CDR3 DNA reads TGTGCCAGCAGTCTCAAACAGGGGAAAAGGCCGTTCTTC. The chain employs TRBV28 and TRBJ2-1; TRBD1 agrees at 7 bases. This CDR3 comprises 13 residues. CDR1 is MDHEN and CDR2 is SYDVKM in the germline V gene. Trimming took 5 bases from V and 15 from J; bases not matched to a gene: 13.

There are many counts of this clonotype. Written as DNA, the CDR3 is TGCAGTGCTAGAGATTTTGCGAGCACAGATACGCAGTATTTT. This translates into CSARDFASTDTQYF. The chain combines TRBV20-1 with TRBJ2-3; no reliable D call. Trimming removed 0 bases at V and 0 bases at J, with 7 bases between. Germline assignment: CDR1 DFQATT and CDR2 SNEGSKA (reference sequence). The CDR3 runs 14 residues.

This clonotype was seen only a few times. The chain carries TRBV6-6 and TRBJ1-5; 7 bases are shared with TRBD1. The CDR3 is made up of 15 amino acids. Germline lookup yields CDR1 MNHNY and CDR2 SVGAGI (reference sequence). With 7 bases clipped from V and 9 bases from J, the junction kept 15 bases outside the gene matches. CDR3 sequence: CASTGDSRNQWPQHF. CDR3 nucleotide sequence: TGTGCCAGCACCGGGGACAGTAGAAATCAATGGCCCCAGCATTTT.

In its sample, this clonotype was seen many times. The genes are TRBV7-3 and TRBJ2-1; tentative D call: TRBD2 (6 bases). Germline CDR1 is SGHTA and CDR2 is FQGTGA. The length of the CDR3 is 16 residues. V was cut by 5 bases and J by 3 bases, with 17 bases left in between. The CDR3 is CASSPDGTPLYNEQFF. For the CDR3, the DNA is TGTGCCAGCAGCCCCGACGGGACTCCCCTCTACAATGAGCAGTTCTTC.

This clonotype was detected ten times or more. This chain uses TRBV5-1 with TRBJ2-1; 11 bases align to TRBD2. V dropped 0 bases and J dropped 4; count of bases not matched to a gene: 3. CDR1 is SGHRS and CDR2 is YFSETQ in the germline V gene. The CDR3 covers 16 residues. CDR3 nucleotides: TGCGCCAGCAGCTTGGCCGGGACTAGCGGATACAATGAGCAGTTCTTC. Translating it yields CASSLAGTSGYNEQFF.

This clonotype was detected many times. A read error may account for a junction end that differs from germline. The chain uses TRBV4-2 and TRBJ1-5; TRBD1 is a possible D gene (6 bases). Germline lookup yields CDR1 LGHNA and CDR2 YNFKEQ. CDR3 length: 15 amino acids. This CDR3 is CASSQDQTGNQPQNF. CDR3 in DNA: TGTGCCAGCAGCCAAGATCAGACAGGCAATCAGCCCCAGAATTTT.

The CDR3 region has the DNA TGTGCCACCAGCCCGACCGGGAAAGCCTACGAGCAGTACTTC. Translation gives CATSPTGKAYEQYF. The chain is built from TRBV15 and TRBJ2-7; D perhaps matches TRBD2 (5 bases). Germline lookup yields CDR1 LNHNV and CDR2 YYDKDF (reference sequence). This CDR3 is built from 14 residues. Trimming took 5 bases from V and 2 from J, leaving 13 bases between them.

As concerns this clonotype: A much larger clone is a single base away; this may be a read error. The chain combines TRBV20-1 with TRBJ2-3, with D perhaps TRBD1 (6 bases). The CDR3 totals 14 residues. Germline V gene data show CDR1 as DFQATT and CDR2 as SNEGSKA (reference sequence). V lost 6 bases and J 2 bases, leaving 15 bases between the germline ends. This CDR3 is CSAEPRGNTDTQYF. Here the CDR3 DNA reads TGCAGTGCCGAACCCAGGGGAAACACAGATACGCAGTATTTT.

CDR3 residues: CASSEATTYNEQFF. The CDR3 nucleotides read TGTGCCAGCAGTGAGGCGACTACATACAATGAGCAGTTCTTC. This sequence joins TRBV2 and TRBJ2-1; D perhaps matches TRBD2 (5 bases). V was cut by 3 bases and J by 4 bases, with 10 bases left in between. CDR3 size: 14 residues. CDR1 is SNHLY and CDR2 is FYNNEI in the germline V gene.

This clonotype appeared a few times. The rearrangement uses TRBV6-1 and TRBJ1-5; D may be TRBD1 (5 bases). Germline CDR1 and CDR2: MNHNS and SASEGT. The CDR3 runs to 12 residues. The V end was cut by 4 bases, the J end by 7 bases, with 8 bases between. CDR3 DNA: TGTGCCAGCAGTGTGGGGGTCCAGCCCCAGCATTTT. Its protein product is CASSVGVQPQHF.

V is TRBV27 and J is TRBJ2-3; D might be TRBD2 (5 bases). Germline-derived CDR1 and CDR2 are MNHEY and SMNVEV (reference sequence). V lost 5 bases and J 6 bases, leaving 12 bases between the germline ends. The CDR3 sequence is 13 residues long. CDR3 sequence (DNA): TGTGCCAGCAGTAGTATTAGAGGGGATACGCAGTATTTT. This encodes CASSSIRGDTQYF.

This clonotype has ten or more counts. CDR3 sequence: CASSPLKSSGANVLTF. The DNA for the CDR3 is TGTGCCAGCAGCCCCTTAAAGTCCTCTGGGGCCAACGTCCTGACTTTC. This chain connects TRBV27 to TRBJ2-6; D gene ambiguous. CDR3 length: 16 amino acids. CDR1 is MNHEY, CDR2 SMNVEV, per germline (reference sequence). The V end was cut by 6 bases, the J end by 0 bases, with 12 bases between.